These 31 T cell receptor beta chains share one sample of origin, sequenced in a study of technical replicates of blood from a few donors. The assay was immunoSEQ multiplex PCR, and TCRdb's table has in-frame clones only and misses some. The sample lists under 85,000 clones, around 92% occurring once. Sequenced material: T cells isolated from PBMCs. The receptors were gathered from a human donor in good health. Some clones in this sample may be carry-over from other donors' samples.

J is TRBJ1-5 and V is TRBV30; D not certain. Germline CDR1 reads GTSNPN; CDR2 reads SVGIG (reference sequence). The CDR3 is made up of 13 amino acids. V was pared by 1 base and J by 4 bases, with 8 bases between. The CDR3 region is CAWSARVNQPQHF. DNA of the CDR3: TGTGCCTGGAGTGCTCGGGTAAATCAGCCCCAGCATTTT.

This sequence joins TRBV28 and TRBJ1-5, with 8 bases matching TRBD1. V was clipped by 7 bases and J by 6 bases; unmatched bases: 8. The CDR3 sequence is 14 residues long. CDR1 is MDHEN, CDR2 SYDVKM, per germline. Written as DNA, the CDR3 is TGTGCCAGCAAGTGGGGACAGGAGACTCAGCCCCAGCATTTT. Protein product: CASKWGQETQPQHF.

The V gene is TRBV6-6, the J gene TRBJ1-2; 7 bases fit TRBD1. The CDR3 has 13 residues. Germline V gives CDR1 MNHNY, CDR2 SVGAGI (reference sequence). V was clipped by 4 bases and J by 3 bases; unmatched bases: 2. Here the CDR3 DNA reads TGTGCCAGCAGTTGGGACAGCTACTATGGCTACACCTTC. Its protein product is CASSWDSYYGYTF.

The chain has TRBV19 and TRBJ2-4, with no clear D. Germline V lookup: CDR1 LNHDA, CDR2 SQIVND (reference sequence). The CDR3 is 15 amino acids. Trimming left V 5 bases short and J 0 bases short, with 11 bases between. In DNA form, the CDR3 reads TGTGCCAGTAGTGAGAGAATCATAGCCAAAAACATTCAGTACTTC. Its translation: CASSERIIAKNIQYF.

The CDR3 DNA reads TGTGCCAGCAGTGGGATTCGAGGGAGAGGATCTGGGGCCAACGTCCTGACTTTC. The encoded protein is CASSGIRGRGSGANVLTF. The rearrangement links TRBV6-1 to TRBJ2-6; the D gene is possibly TRBD2 (5 bases). V was trimmed by 4 bases and J by 1 base, leaving 17 bases between them. CDR3 length: 18 amino acids. Germline CDR1 reads MNHNS; CDR2 reads SASEGT.

This chain links TRBV5-6 with TRBJ2-7, with D maybe TRBD2 (5 bases). Trimming took off 4 bases at V and 3 bases at J, with 14 bases between the two ends. The CDR3 loop spans 14 amino acids. Germline CDR1 reads SGHDT; CDR2 reads YYEEEE. CDR3 DNA: TGTGCCAGCAGCCGAACGGACTCTCGCTACGAGCAGTACTTC. It is translated as CASSRTDSRYEQYF.

The chain links TRBV19 to TRBJ1-2; 9 positions agree with TRBD1. CDR1 is LNHDA and CDR2 is SQIVND in the germline V gene (reference sequence). Trimming cost V 5 bases and J 4 bases; bases outside gene matches: 5. CDR3 length: 14 residues. The CDR3 DNA reads as TGTGCCAGTAGTGTACAGGGGGCGACCTATGGCTACACCTTC. Encoded protein: CASSVQGATYGYTF.

The V gene is TRBV9, the J gene TRBJ1-1, with D possibly being TRBD1 (5 bases). CDR1 is SGDLS and CDR2 is YYNGEE in the germline V gene. V lost 0 bases and J 4 bases, leaving 7 bases between the germline ends. This CDR3 is 13 amino acids long. CDR3 sequence reads: CASSVAQGTEAFF. The CDR3 DNA reads TGTGCCAGCAGCGTAGCTCAGGGCACTGAAGCTTTCTTT. Complete variable domain (other parts from reference TRBV9 and TRBJ1-1): DSGVTQTPKHLITATGQRVTLRCSPRSGDLSVYWYQQSLDQGLQFLIQYYNGEERAKGNILERFSAQQFPDLHSELNLSSLELGDSALYFCASSVAQGTEAFFGQGTRLTVV.

This chain joins TRBV27 and TRBJ2-5; 7 positions match TRBD1. CDR1 and CDR2 from the germline V gene are MNHEY and SMNVEV (reference sequence). The CDR3 spans 15 residues. V trimming: 3 bases; J trimming: 5 bases; junction bases outside the gene matches: 9. The CDR3 DNA follows: TGTGCCAGCAGTTTCGGGACAGCAATTAGGGAGACCCAGTACTTC. It codes for CASSFGTAIRETQYF.

This chain joins TRBV2 and TRBJ2-1, with a possible D match to TRBD1 (6 bases). CDR3 size: 12 residues. The V gene's germline CDR1 is SNHLY and CDR2 FYNNEI. V was trimmed by 8 bases and J by 7 bases, leaving 12 bases between them. This chain's CDR3 is CASQGTVNEQFF. The CDR3 DNA sequence: TGTGCCAGCCAGGGGACCGTGAATGAGCAGTTCTTC.

The chain recombines TRBV4-1 with TRBJ2-5; D may be TRBD1 (6 bases). V was clipped by 4 bases and J by 4 bases, with 16 bases between them. The CDR3 is 15 amino acids. Per germline, CDR1 MGHRA and CDR2 YSYEKL. The CDR3: CASSLRQVWGETQYF. DNA of the CDR3: TGCGCCAGCAGCCTCAGACAGGTTTGGGGAGAGACCCAGTACTTC.

The V and J genes are TRBV7-3 and TRBJ1-1; weak D call: TRBD1 (5 bases). Trimming took 6 bases from V and 1 from J, leaving 12 bases between them. CDR3 size: 14 residues. In germline, CDR1 is SGHTA, CDR2 FQGTGA. In DNA form, the CDR3 reads TGTGCCAGCAGTTCGGGACTTAGGAACACTGAAGCTTTCTTT. Residues: CASSSGLRNTEAFF. The full variable domain, rest sourced from reference TRBV7-3 and TRBJ1-1, is GAGVSQTPSNKVTEKGKYVELRCDPISGHTALYWYRQSLGQGPEFLIYFQGTGAADDSGLPNDRFFAVRPEGSVSTLKIQRTERGDSAVYLCASSSGLRNTEAFFGQGTRLTVV.

The V gene is TRBV11-2, the J gene TRBJ1-2, with D possibly TRBD1 on 5 matching bases. Between the trimmed V and J ends, which lost 10 bases and 5 bases, there was a span of 20 bases. This CDR3 has 14 amino acids. Germline CDR1 and CDR2: SGHAT and FQNNGV. The CDR3 is CANSPNTGPYGYTF. The CDR3 DNA is TGTGCCAACAGTCCAAATACAGGTCCTTATGGCTACACCTTC.

This clone was seen only a few times. V gene TRBV30 combines with J gene TRBJ1-1; TRBD1 matches at 9 bases. Germline loops: CDR1 GTSNPN, CDR2 SVGIG (reference sequence). The trim removed 3 bases at V and 4 bases at J, leaving 9 bases unmatched. The length of the CDR3 is 15 residues. CDR3 in amino acids: CAWRAWGTGTTEAFF. The DNA of the CDR3 is TGTGCCTGGAGGGCCTGGGGGACAGGGACCACTGAAGCTTTCTTT.

The chain uses TRBV2 and TRBJ2-1; 10 bases line up with TRBD2. CDR1 SNHLY and CDR2 FYNNEI come from the germline V gene. There are 15 residues in the CDR3. The trim removed 7 bases at V and 2 bases at J, leaving 5 bases unmatched. This chain's CDR3 is CASIRTSGTYNEQFF. DNA for the CDR3: TGTGCCAGCATTCGGACTAGCGGTACCTACAATGAGCAGTTCTTC. Together with reference TRBV2 and TRBJ2-1, the CDR3 gives the full variable domain: EPEVTQTPSHQVTQMGQEVILRCVPISNHLYFYWYRQILGQKVEFLVSFYNNEISEKSEIFDDQFSVERPDGSNFTLKIRSTKLEDSAMYFCASIRTSGTYNEQFFGPGTRLTVL.

CDR3 DNA sequence: TGTGCCAGCAGTGGCAGGGTAAATCTGAGCCGCGAAAATGAAAAACTGTTTTTT. Its protein is CASSGRVNLSRENEKLFF. This chain links TRBV6-1 with TRBJ1-4; weak D call: TRBD1 (5 bases). Trimming shortened V by 4 bases and J by 5 bases, and 23 bases separated the two germline ends. The CDR3 runs to 18 residues. Germline V gene sequence: CDR1 MNHNS, CDR2 SASEGT.

J is TRBJ2-2 and V is TRBV7-9, with 8 bases identical to TRBD1. J was trimmed by 5 bases and V by 6 bases; bases with no gene match: 5. The germline CDR1 and CDR2 sequences are SEHNR and FQNEAQ (reference sequence). The CDR3 runs to 14 residues. The CDR3 DNA reads as TGTGCCAGCAGGCAGGGGGCTGGGACCGGGGAGCTGTTTTTT. This codes for CASRQGAGTGELFF.

The chain has TRBV9 and TRBJ2-2; D call uncertain. V was pared by 4 bases and J by 4 bases, with 11 bases between. CDR1 and CDR2 (germline): SGDLS, YYNGEE. CDR3 length equals 14 residues. CDR3 sequence reads: CASSPISGTGELFF. The CDR3 DNA sequence: TGTGCCAGCAGCCCGATATCGGGCACCGGGGAGCTGTTTTTT.

V is TRBV27 and J is TRBJ1-1; a possible D gene is TRBD1 (5 bases). Between the trimmed V and J ends, which lost 5 bases and 0 bases, there was a span of 7 bases. The CDR3 extends over 13 amino acids. Germline lookup yields CDR1 MNHEY and CDR2 SMNVEV (reference sequence). Here the CDR3 reads CASSVQVNTEAFF. The CDR3 bases are TGTGCCAGCAGTGTACAGGTGAACACTGAAGCTTTCTTT.

The gene calls are TRBV29-1 and TRBJ2-5; no reliable D call. Germline assignment: CDR1 SQVTM and CDR2 ANQGSEA. V gave up 4 bases and J gave up 5 bases, with 8 bases separating them. This CDR3 is 11 amino acids long. Here the CDR3 reads CSVAVSETQYF. For the CDR3, the DNA is TGCAGCGTTGCAGTTTCGGAGACCCAGTACTTC.

The CDR3 DNA is TGTGCCAGTAGTATAGACCAGACTAGCCTCGGGGGAGAGACCCAGTACTTC. Translation: CASSIDQTSLGGETQYF. This rearrangement joins TRBV19 to TRBJ2-5, with 7 bases lining up with TRBD2. V lost 0 bases, J lost 4 bases, and 11 bases stayed unmatched. The CDR3 covers 17 residues. Germline CDR1 reads LNHDA; CDR2 reads SQIVND (reference sequence). Combining the CDR3 with reference TRBV19 and TRBJ2-5 gives the whole variable domain DGGITQSPKYLFRKEGQNVTLSCEQNLNHDAMYWYRQDPGQGLRLIYYSQIVNDFQKGDIAEGYSVSREKKESFPLTVTSAQKNPTAFYLCASSIDQTSLGGETQYFGPGTRLLVL.

The chain carries TRBV5-1 and TRBJ2-7; 7 bases map to TRBD1. Germline CDR1 SGHRS, CDR2 YFSETQ. This CDR3 is 15 amino acids long. The V segment lost 0 bases and the J segment 0 bases; nucleotides outside the gene matches: 3. This CDR3 reads CASSLVQGSSYEQYF. The CDR3 DNA reads as TGCGCCAGCAGCTTGGTACAGGGGAGCTCCTACGAGCAGTACTTC.

The V gene is TRBV9, the J gene TRBJ1-1, with TRBD1 matching 9 bases. CDR1 and CDR2 (germline): SGDLS, YYNGEE. J lost 3 bases, V lost 3 bases, and 6 bases had no gene match. CDR3 length: 15 amino acids. The CDR3 is CASSGNRGQDTEAFF. The DNA for the CDR3 is TGTGCCAGCAGCGGCAACAGGGGGCAGGACACTGAAGCTTTCTTT.

The chain has TRBV28 and TRBJ2-2, with D possibly TRBD1 on 6 matching bases. Germline V gene lookup returns CDR1 MDHEN and CDR2 SYDVKM. The CDR3 is 13 residues long. Between the trimmed V and J ends, which lost 3 bases and 6 bases, there was a span of 8 bases. Written as DNA, the CDR3 is TGTGCCAGCAGTTTTTACAGGGCCGGGGAGCTGTTTTTT. It translates to CASSFYRAGELFF.

This clone was counted once. The chain recombines TRBV4-3 with TRBJ2-1; a possible D gene is TRBD2 (5 bases). Germline assignment: CDR1 LGHNA and CDR2 YSLEER. V was clipped by 0 bases and J by 2 bases, with 14 bases between them. The CDR3 runs to 17 residues. CDR3 coding DNA: TGCGCCAGCAGCCAAGATCCAAGCGGCGTAACCTACAATGAGCAGTTCTTC. Its protein product is CASSQDPSGVTYNEQFF.

The chain recombines TRBV18 with TRBJ1-5; perhaps TRBD1 as D (6 bases). V dropped 1 base and J dropped 10 bases, with 8 bases sitting between them. There are 12 residues in the CDR3. CDR1 KGHSH and CDR2 LQKENI come from the germline V gene. The CDR3 protein is CASSPQGQPQHF. In DNA, the CDR3 is TGTGCCAGCTCACCACAGGGACAACCCCAGCATTTT.

The rearrangement joins TRBV15 to TRBJ1-4; weak D call: TRBD1 (6 bases). Germline-derived CDR1 and CDR2 are LNHNV and YYDKDF (reference sequence). The CDR3 has 16 residues. V was pared by 6 bases and J by 7 bases, with 21 bases between. CDR3 sequence (DNA): TGTGCCACCAGAGATAGTACAGGGTTCTACCTTGAAAAACTGTTTTTT. It encodes CATRDSTGFYLEKLFF.

This sequence joins TRBV30 and TRBJ2-7, with D hard to call. CDR1 and CDR2 (germline): GTSNPN, SVGIG (reference sequence). The V end was cut by 0 bases, the J end by 2 bases, with 8 bases between. The CDR3 covers 13 residues. The CDR3: CAWSVPGTYEQYF. The CDR3 region has the DNA TGTGCCTGGAGTGTACCAGGAACCTACGAGCAGTACTTC.

CDR3 in amino acids: CASSLGQVGYNEQFF. CDR3 DNA: TGCGCCAGCAGCTTGGGGCAGGTAGGCTACAATGAGCAGTTCTTC. The gene calls are TRBV5-1 and TRBJ2-1; D is uncertain. There are 15 residues in the CDR3. Germline V lookup: CDR1 SGHRS, CDR2 YFSETQ. The ends were cut back, 0 bases at V and 3 bases at J, with 10 bases in the middle. Variable domain in full (rest from reference TRBV5-1 and TRBJ2-1): KAGVTQTPRYLIKTRGQQVTLSCSPISGHRSVSWYQQTPGQGLQFLFEYFSETQRNKGNFPGRFSGRQFSNSRSEMNVSTLELGDSALYLCASSLGQVGYNEQFFGPGTRLTVL.

The chain links TRBV6-1 to TRBJ2-3; 10 bases agree with TRBD2. V lost 4 bases to trimming and J lost 3 bases; unmatched junction nucleotides: 4. The CDR3 covers 15 residues. Germline-derived CDR1 and CDR2 are MNHNS and SASEGT. The CDR3 reads CASSGVAGGTDTQYF. The CDR3 DNA is TGTGCCAGCAGTGGTGTAGCGGGAGGTACAGATACGCAGTATTTT.

This chain uses TRBV13 with TRBJ2-3; D unresolved. The V end was cut by 1 base, the J end by 0 bases, with 8 bases between. The germline gives CDR1 PRHDT, CDR2 FYEKMQ (reference sequence). The CDR3 is 15 amino acids. The chain's CDR3 is CASSLEVRSTDTQYF. Written as DNA, the CDR3 is TGTGCCAGCAGCTTAGAAGTCAGAAGCACAGATACGCAGTATTTT.